This TCR beta chain appears in the sequencing data of a study of blood T cell repertoires in COVID-19. Profiling relied on immunoSEQ multiplex PCR, and the TCRdb table lists in-frame clones only, not all of them. The sample has approximately 270,000 clones, around 93% seen once. Source material: PBMCs or T cells enriched from blood (not recorded which). This receptor was identified in a middle-aged man who had been exposed to COVID-19.

The CDR3, as DNA: TGTGCCAGCAGCTTGGTTACTAGCGGGCCCTCCTACGAGCAGTACTTC. Protein: CASSLVTSGPSYEQYF. The chain carries TRBV5-4 and TRBJ2-7; 9 bases align to TRBD2. The CDR3 runs 16 residues. Germline assignment: CDR1 SGHNT and CDR2 YYREEE (reference sequence). V dropped 0 bases and J dropped 0; count of bases not matched to a gene: 4.